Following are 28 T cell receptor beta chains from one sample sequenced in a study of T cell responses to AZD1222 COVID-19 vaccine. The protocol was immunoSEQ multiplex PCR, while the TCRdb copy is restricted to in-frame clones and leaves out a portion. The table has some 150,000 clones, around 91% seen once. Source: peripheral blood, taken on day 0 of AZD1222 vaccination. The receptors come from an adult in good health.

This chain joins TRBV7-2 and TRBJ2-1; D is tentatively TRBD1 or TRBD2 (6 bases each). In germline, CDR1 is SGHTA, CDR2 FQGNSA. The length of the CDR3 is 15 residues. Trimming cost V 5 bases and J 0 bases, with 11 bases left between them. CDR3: CASSTGATSYNEQFF. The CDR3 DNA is TGTGCCAGCAGCACGGGGGCGACCTCCTACAATGAGCAGTTCTTC.

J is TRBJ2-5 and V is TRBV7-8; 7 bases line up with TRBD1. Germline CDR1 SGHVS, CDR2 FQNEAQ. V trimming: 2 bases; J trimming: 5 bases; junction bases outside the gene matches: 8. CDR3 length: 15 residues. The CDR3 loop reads CASSLNRGLLETQYF. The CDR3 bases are TGTGCCAGCAGCTTAAATAGGGGGCTTCTGGAGACCCAGTACTTC.

The CDR3 DNA sequence: TGTGCCAGCAGGAACCCACTAGGAATAGATGAGCAGTTCTTC. This codes for CASRNPLGIDEQFF. The chain recombines TRBV6-5 with TRBJ2-1; possibly TRBD2 for D (5 bases). V shed 6 bases and J shed 8 bases, with 17 bases lying between them. Germline CDR1 MNHEY, CDR2 SVGAGI. The CDR3 consists of 14 residues.

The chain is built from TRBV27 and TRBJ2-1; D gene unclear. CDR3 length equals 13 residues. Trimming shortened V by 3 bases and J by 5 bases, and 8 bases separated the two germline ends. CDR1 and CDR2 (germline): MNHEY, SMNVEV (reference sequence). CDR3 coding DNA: TGTGCCAGCAGTTTTAGTGAGGACAATGAGCAGTTCTTC. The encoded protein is CASSFSEDNEQFF.

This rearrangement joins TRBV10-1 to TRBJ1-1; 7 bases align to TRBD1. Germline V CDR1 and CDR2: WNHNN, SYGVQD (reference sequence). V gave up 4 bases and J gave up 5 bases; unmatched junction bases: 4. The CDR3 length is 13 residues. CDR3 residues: CASSGQGVTEAFF. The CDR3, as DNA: TGCGCCAGCAGTGGGCAGGGGGTGACTGAAGCTTTCTTT.

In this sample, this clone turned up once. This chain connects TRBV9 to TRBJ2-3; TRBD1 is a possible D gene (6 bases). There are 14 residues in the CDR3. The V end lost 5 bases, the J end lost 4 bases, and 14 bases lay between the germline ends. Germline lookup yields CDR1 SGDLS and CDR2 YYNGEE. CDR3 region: CASSLGGPADTQYF. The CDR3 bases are TGTGCCAGCAGTTTAGGGGGACCCGCAGATACGCAGTATTTT.

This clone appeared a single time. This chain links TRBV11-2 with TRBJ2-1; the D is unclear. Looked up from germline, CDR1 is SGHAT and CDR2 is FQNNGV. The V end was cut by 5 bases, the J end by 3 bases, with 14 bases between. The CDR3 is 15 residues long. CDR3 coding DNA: TGTGCCAGCAGCCCCCTCGGTCCAGTCTACAATGAGCAGTTCTTC. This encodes CASSPLGPVYNEQFF.

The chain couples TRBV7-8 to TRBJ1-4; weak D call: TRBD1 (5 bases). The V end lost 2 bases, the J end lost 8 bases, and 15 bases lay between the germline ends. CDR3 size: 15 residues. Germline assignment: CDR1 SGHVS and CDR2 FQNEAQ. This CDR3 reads CASSLSGASGEKLFF. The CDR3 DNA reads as TGTGCCAGCAGCTTATCCGGGGCGTCAGGGGAAAAACTGTTTTTT.

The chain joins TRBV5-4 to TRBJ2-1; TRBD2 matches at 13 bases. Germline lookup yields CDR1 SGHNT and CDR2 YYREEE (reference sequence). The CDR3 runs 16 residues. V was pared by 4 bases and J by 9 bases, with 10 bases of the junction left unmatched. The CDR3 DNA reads TGTGCCAGCAGCCAAGGACTAGCGGGAGCAAGCGGTGAGCAGTTCTTC. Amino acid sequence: CASSQGLAGASGEQFF.

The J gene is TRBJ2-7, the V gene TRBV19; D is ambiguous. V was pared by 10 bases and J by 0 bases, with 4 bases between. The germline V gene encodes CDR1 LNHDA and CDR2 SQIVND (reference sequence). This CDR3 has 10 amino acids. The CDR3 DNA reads TGTGCCATTTTCTCCTACGAGCAGTACTTC. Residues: CAIFSYEQYF. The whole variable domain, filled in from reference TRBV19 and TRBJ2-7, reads DGGITQSPKYLFRKEGQNVTLSCEQNLNHDAMYWYRQDPGQGLRLIYYSQIVNDFQKGDIAEGYSVSREKKESFPLTVTSAQKNPTAFYLCAIFSYEQYFGPGTRLTVT.

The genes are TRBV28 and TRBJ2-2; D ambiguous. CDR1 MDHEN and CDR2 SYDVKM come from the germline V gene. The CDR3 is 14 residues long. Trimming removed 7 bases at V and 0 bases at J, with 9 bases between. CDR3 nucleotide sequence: TGTGCCAGCATTCGGCTAGCGAACACCGGGGAGCTGTTTTTT. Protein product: CASIRLANTGELFF.

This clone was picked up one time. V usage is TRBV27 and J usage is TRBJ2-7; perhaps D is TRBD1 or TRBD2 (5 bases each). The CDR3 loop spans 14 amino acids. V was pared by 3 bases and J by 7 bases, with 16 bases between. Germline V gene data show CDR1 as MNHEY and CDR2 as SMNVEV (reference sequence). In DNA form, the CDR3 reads TGTGCCAGCAGTTTGGGTAGCCGGGGCGGGGAGCAGTACTTC. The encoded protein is CASSLGSRGGEQYF.

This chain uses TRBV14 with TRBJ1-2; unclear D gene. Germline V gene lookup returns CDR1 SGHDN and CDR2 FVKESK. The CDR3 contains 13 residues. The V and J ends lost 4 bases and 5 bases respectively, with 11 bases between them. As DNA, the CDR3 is TGTGCCAGCAGCCCCCGGTGGGGATATGGCTACACCTTC. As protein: CASSPRWGYGYTF. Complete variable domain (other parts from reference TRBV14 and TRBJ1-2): EAGVTQFPSHSVIEKGQTVTLRCDPISGHDNLYWYRRVMGKEIKFLLHFVKESKQDESGMPNNRFLAERTGGTYSTLKVQPAELEDSGVYFCASSPRWGYGYTFGSGTRLTVV.

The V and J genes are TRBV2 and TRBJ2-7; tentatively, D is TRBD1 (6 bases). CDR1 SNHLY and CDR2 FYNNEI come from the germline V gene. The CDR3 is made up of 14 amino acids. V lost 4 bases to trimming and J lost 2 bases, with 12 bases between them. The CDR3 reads CASSVTRGTYEQYF. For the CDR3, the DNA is TGTGCCAGCAGTGTGACCAGGGGAACCTACGAGCAGTACTTC.

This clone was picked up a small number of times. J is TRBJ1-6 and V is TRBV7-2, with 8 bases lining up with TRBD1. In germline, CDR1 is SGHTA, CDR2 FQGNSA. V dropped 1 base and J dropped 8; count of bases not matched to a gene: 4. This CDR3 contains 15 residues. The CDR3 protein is CASSLVSGQDSPLHF. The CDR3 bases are TGTGCCAGCAGCTTAGTTTCGGGACAGGATTCACCCCTCCACTTT.

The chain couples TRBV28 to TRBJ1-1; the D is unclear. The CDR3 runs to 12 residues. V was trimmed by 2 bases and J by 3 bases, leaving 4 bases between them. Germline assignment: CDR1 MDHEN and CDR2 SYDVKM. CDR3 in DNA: TGTGCCAGCAGTTTACCCCACACTGAAGCTTTCTTT. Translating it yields CASSLPHTEAFF.

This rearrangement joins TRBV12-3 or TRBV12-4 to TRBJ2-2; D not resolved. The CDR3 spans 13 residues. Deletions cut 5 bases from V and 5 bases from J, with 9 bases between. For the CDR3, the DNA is TGTGCCAGCAGTCCCTGGGATACCGGGGAGCTGTTTTTT. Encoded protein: CASSPWDTGELFF.

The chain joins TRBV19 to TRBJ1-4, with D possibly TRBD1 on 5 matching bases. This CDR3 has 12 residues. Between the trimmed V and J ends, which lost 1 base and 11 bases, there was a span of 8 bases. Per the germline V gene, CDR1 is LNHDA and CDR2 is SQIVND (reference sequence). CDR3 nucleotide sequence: TGTGCCAGTAGTATAGGGGGGAAGAAACTGTTTTTT. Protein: CASSIGGKKLFF.

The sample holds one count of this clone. The CDR3 coding sequence is TGTGCCAGCAGTACAGGGGCCACGAATGAAAAACTGTTTTTT. Amino acid sequence: CASSTGATNEKLFF. This rearrangement joins TRBV28 to TRBJ1-4; 7 bases match TRBD1. Germline trimming cut 5 bases from V and 5 bases from J; bases unmatched to any gene: 5. CDR3 size: 14 residues. Germline CDR1 MDHEN, CDR2 SYDVKM.

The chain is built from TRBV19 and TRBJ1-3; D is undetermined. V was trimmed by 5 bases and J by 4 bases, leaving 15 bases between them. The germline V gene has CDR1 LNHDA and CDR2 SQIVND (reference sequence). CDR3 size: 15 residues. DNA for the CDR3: TGTGCCAGTAGTTATGGCTGGACGGCCGGAAACACCATATATTTT. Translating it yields CASSYGWTAGNTIYF. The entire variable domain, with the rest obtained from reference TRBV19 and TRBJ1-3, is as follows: DGGITQSPKYLFRKEGQNVTLSCEQNLNHDAMYWYRQDPGQGLRLIYYSQIVNDFQKGDIAEGYSVSREKKESFPLTVTSAQKNPTAFYLCASSYGWTAGNTIYFGEGSWLTVV.

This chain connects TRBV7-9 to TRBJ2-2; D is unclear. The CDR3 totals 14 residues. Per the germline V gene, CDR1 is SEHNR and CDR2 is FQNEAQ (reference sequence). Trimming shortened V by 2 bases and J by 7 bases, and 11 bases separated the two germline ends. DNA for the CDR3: TGTGCCAGCAGCTTACCCCCCAAGGGCGGGGAGCTGTTTTTT. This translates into CASSLPPKGGELFF.

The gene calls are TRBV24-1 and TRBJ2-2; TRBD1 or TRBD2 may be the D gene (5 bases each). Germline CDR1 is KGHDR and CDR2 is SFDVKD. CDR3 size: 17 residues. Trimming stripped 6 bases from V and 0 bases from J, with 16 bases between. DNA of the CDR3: TGTGCCACCAGTCTAGCAGGGTCCGCGACGAACACCGGGGAGCTGTTTTTT. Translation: CATSLAGSATNTGELFF.

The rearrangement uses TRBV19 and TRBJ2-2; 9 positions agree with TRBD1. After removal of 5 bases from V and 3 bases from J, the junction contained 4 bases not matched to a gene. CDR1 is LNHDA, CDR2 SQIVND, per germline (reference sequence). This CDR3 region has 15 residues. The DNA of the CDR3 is TGTGCCAGTAGTTCCGGGACAGGGTACACCGGGGAGCTGTTTTTT. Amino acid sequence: CASSSGTGYTGELFF.

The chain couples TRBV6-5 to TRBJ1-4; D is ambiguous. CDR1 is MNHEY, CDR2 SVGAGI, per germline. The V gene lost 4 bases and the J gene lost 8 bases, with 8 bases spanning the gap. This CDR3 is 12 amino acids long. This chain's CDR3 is CASSSLREKLFF. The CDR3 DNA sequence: TGTGCCAGCAGTTCGCTAAGGGAAAAACTGTTTTTT.

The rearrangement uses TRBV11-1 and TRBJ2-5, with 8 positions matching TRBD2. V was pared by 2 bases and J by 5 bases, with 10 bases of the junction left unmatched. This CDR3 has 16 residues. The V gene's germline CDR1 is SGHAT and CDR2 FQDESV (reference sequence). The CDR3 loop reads CASSLLTAGESETQYF. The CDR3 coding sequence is TGTGCCAGCAGCTTATTAACAGCGGGGGAATCGGAGACCCAGTACTTC.

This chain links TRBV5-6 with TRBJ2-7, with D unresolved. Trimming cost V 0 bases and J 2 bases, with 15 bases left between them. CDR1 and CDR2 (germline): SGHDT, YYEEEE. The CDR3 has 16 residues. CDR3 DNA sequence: TGTGCCAGCAGCTTGGGAGTAGCCAGGAGCGCCTACGAGCAGTACTTC. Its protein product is CASSLGVARSAYEQYF.

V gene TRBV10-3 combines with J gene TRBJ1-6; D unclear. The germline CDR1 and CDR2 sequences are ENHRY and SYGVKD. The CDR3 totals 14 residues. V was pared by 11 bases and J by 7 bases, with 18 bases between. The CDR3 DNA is TGTGCCGTTCGGCAGGAGGTCCGGAATTCACCCCTCCACTTT. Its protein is CAVRQEVRNSPLHF.

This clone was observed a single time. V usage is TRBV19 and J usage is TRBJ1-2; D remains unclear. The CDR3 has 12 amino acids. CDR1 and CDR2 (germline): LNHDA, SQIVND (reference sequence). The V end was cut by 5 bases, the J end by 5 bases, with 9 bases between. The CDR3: CASSGRLYGYTF. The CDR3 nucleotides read TGTGCCAGTAGTGGAAGGCTTTATGGCTACACCTTC.